This T cell receptor beta chain emerged from a study of blood T cell repertoires in COVID-19. For the study at large: PBMCs, B-cell-depleted T cells, or T cells were the source of the cDNA or gDNA that made up the material.

Trimming cost V 0 bases and J 3 bases; bases outside gene matches: 5. This CDR3 is 17 amino acids long. Per germline, CDR1 SGHDN and CDR2 FVKESK. This clone was counted a few times. Original processing methods: Counts of nucleated cells, estimated from reference gene primer amplification, were obtained. Sequencing was performed with immunoSEQ multiplex PCR; in TCRdb, only in-frame clones are kept and a portion is missing. That table gives V, J and clone size, and the DNA gave D and trimming. The top ten clones hold about 3.5% of a sample with 250,000 to 300,000 clones, about 80% of them seen once. The sample taken for sequencing was peripheral blood. The rearrangement joins TRBV14 to TRBJ2-1; 10 positions match TRBD2. This clonotype was sampled from a woman aged 80 or over with acute or convalescent COVID-19. CDR3 region: CASSQDRGLALYNEQFF. The CDR3 DNA reads as TGTGCCAGCAGCCAAGATAGGGGACTAGCGCTCTACAATGAGCAGTTCTTC.